One sample yielded the 23 T cell receptor beta chains listed below, sequenced in a study of metastatic and nonmetastatic thyroid tumors. TCRdb reanalyzed the PCR reads via MiXCR. The sample carries about 69,000 clones, 14% recorded once. Patients underwent thyroid surgery, and none had received any treatment before it. Sample: blood. Receptors were obtained from a male donor with papillary thyroid cancer or a benign thyroid nodule (not recorded which). Some clones in this sample may be carry-over from other donors' samples.

There are many counts of this clone. CDR3 sequence reads: CASSSPGGRYQETQYF. CDR3 bases: TGTGCCAGCAGCTCCCCTGGCGGGAGGTACCAAGAGACCCAGTACTTC. The chain uses TRBV7-8 and TRBJ2-5, with 8 bases lining up with TRBD2. Germline trimming cut 4 bases from V and 0 bases from J; bases unmatched to any gene: 7. CDR3 length: 16 amino acids. CDR1 is SGHVS and CDR2 is FQNEAQ in the germline V gene.

This clone was counted ten times or more. The chain employs TRBV7-9 and TRBJ1-1, with D uncertain. CDR1 is SEHNR and CDR2 is FQNEAQ in the germline V gene (reference sequence). CDR3 size: 12 residues. V lost 8 bases to trimming and J lost 2 bases, with 9 bases between them. The CDR3 region is CASVPGNTEAFF. The CDR3, as DNA: TGTGCCAGCGTCCCGGGTAACACTGAAGCTTTCTTT.

Many counts were recorded for this clone. The V call is TRBV2, the J call TRBJ1-4; perhaps TRBD1 as D (6 bases). Germline V lookup: CDR1 SNHLY, CDR2 FYNNEI. The germline V and J ends were trimmed by 4 bases and 8 bases, with 11 bases remaining between them. The CDR3 runs 13 residues. In nucleotides, the CDR3 is TGTGCCAGCAGTGGGGGGCTTGGGGAAAAACTGTTTTTT. Translated, it gives CASSGGLGEKLFF.

This clone was counted between two and nine times. Given a much more abundant clone one base away, this may be a read error. This sample also contains other DNA sequences that code for the same CDR3. The chain is built from TRBV4-3 and TRBJ2-1; D is undetermined. This CDR3 contains 14 residues. Germline CDR1 LGHNA, CDR2 YSLEER. Trimming took off 3 bases at V and 10 bases at J, with 16 bases between the two ends. The CDR3 is CASSHLGREPEQFF. The CDR3 DNA reads as TGCGCCAGCAGCCACCTAGGGCGTGAACCCGAGCAGTTCTTC.

This clone occurred many times. J is TRBJ2-3 and V is TRBV6-1; D remains unclear. Trimming removed 5 bases at V and 6 bases at J, with 18 bases between. Per germline, CDR1 MNHNS and CDR2 SASEGT. The CDR3 is made up of 15 amino acids. CDR3 bases: TGTGCCAGCAGTCGACCAGGACCGAGCTGGGATACGCAGTATTTT. The encoded protein is CASSRPGPSWDTQYF.

This clone was detected ten times or more. Other DNA sequences in the sample encode the same CDR3. The CDR3 loop is CASSPEREGPQFF. CDR3 sequence (DNA): TGTGCCAGCAGCCCTGAGCGGGAGGGGCCGCAGTTCTTC. The V gene is TRBV7-9, the J gene TRBJ2-1, with TRBD2 matching 10 bases. The germline CDR1 and CDR2 sequences are SEHNR and FQNEAQ (reference sequence). The junction had 7 bases not matched to a gene; V was cut back by 5 bases and J by 12 bases. The CDR3 has 13 residues.

Comments on this clone: This may arise from a read error, as a much more abundant clone is one base away. Other nucleotide sequences from this sample produce the same CDR3. The chain combines TRBV24-1 with TRBJ2-2; D is unresolved. The CDR3 length is 14 residues. Germline V gene sequence: CDR1 KGHDR, CDR2 SFDVKD. In DNA form, the CDR3 reads TGCGCCACCAGTGATTTGCTTGACACCGGGGAGCTGTTTTTT. Protein product: CATSDLLDTGELFF.

The V gene is TRBV6-1, the J gene TRBJ1-2, with D uncertain. V lost 4 bases and J lost 8, with 20 bases in between. The germline CDR1 and CDR2 sequences are MNHNS and SASEGT. This CDR3 spans 15 amino acids. The CDR3 region has the DNA TGTGCCAGCAGTGGTGGCCTACCTCATCCGCGGGGCTACACCTTC. This translates into CASSGGLPHPRGYTF.

Ten or more counts support this clone. The V call is TRBV7-2, the J call TRBJ1-1, with D unresolved. Per germline, CDR1 SGHTA and CDR2 FQGNSA. The CDR3 runs to 15 residues. Deletions cut 1 base from V and 2 bases from J, with 11 bases between. For the CDR3, the DNA is TGTGCCAGCAGCTTAGGGGCGGATGTTAACACTGAAGCTTTCTTT. This codes for CASSLGADVNTEAFF.

With regard to this clone: A much larger clone sits a single nucleotide away, making a read error possible. The chain uses TRBV9 and TRBJ2-2; the D gene is possibly TRBD2 (5 bases). V was cut by 3 bases and J by 4 bases, with 16 bases left in between. Germline CDR1 is SGDLS and CDR2 is YYNGEE. This CDR3 has 16 residues. The CDR3 region is CASSGRSGKPTGELFF. CDR3 nucleotide sequence: TGTGCCAGCAGCGGGAGGAGTGGGAAGCCCACCGGGGAGCTGTTTTTT.

This clone was seen many times. This chain connects TRBV27 to TRBJ1-1; 10 bases align to TRBD1. The germline gives CDR1 MNHEY, CDR2 SMNVEV (reference sequence). V lost 5 bases to trimming and J lost 3 bases; unmatched junction nucleotides: 6. The CDR3 is 15 amino acids. The CDR3 DNA sequence: TGTGCCAGCAGTAGATCCGGGACAGGGGACACTGAAGCTTTCTTT. Its protein product is CASSRSGTGDTEAFF.

Regarding this clone: One base away lies a much larger clone, so this may be a sequencing read error. The chain employs TRBV3-1 and TRBJ2-1, with D hard to call. The CDR3 covers 12 residues. Germline V gives CDR1 LGHDT, CDR2 YNNKEL (reference sequence). In DNA, the CDR3 is TGTGCCAGCAGCCACTTATGGAATGATCAGTTCTTC. Its translation is CASSHLWNDQFF.

This clone was found many times. The V call is TRBV18, the J call TRBJ2-1, with a tentative D call TRBD1 (7 bases). The V end lost 0 bases, the J end lost 5 bases, and 11 bases lay between the germline ends. CDR3 size: 15 residues. The germline CDR1 and CDR2 sequences are KGHSH and LQKENI. This CDR3 reads CASSPPSRGDNEQFF. CDR3 nucleotide sequence: TGTGCCAGCTCACCACCGTCCAGGGGGGACAATGAGCAGTTCTTC.

The chain couples TRBV20-1 to TRBJ2-1; either TRBD1 or TRBD2 may supply D (5 bases each). With 3 bases removed from V and 0 bases from J, the gap between germline ends came to 9 bases. The length of the CDR3 is 14 residues. Germline V gene sequence: CDR1 DFQATT, CDR2 SNEGSKA (reference sequence). This CDR3 is CSARGVGSYNEQFF. In DNA form, the CDR3 reads TGCAGTGCTAGGGGGGTCGGCTCCTACAATGAGCAGTTCTTC.

This clone showed up just a few times. The chain carries TRBV12-3 or TRBV12-4 and TRBJ1-5; D may be TRBD1 (5 bases). The V gene lost 0 bases and the J gene lost 4 bases, with 7 bases spanning the gap. The CDR3 runs 14 residues. The CDR3 here is CASSLAGGNQPQHF. CDR3 in DNA: TGTGCCAGCAGTTTAGCGGGGGGAAATCAGCCCCAGCATTTT.

A few counts support this clone. The chain recombines TRBV10-3 with TRBJ1-1; D not resolved. Germline CDR1 ENHRY, CDR2 SYGVKD. Trimming took 0 bases from V and 5 from J, leaving 16 bases between them. CDR3 length equals 16 residues. The CDR3 region is CAISESGNMGATEAFF. In nucleotides, the CDR3 is TGTGCCATCAGTGAGTCGGGAAACATGGGAGCAACTGAAGCTTTCTTT.

This clone occurred many times. This chain links TRBV6-1 with TRBJ1-1; maybe TRBD1 (6 bases). CDR1 MNHNS and CDR2 SASEGT come from the germline V gene. This CDR3 contains 13 residues. Trimming removed 6 bases from V and 3 bases from J, with 11 bases in between. The CDR3 DNA sequence: TGTGCCAGCAGCCGTGACAGGCACACTGAAGCTTTCTTT. Its translation: CASSRDRHTEAFF.

This clone was detected ten times or more. This sequence joins TRBV19 and TRBJ2-7; TRBD1 is a possible D gene (6 bases). This CDR3 region has 15 residues. V dropped 5 bases and J dropped 5 bases, with 19 bases sitting between them. Germline-derived CDR1 and CDR2 are LNHDA and SQIVND (reference sequence). Here the CDR3 reads CASSPTGIQGNEQYF. Here the CDR3 DNA reads TGTGCCAGTAGTCCAACGGGAATACAGGGTAACGAGCAGTACTTC.

The chain joins TRBV18 to TRBJ2-5; TRBD2 agrees at 7 bases. Looked up from germline, CDR1 is KGHSH and CDR2 is LQKENI. V lost 1 base to trimming and J lost 4 bases; unmatched junction nucleotides: 3. The CDR3 has 14 residues. Here the CDR3 DNA reads TGTGCCAGCTCACCACGGGAGGGTGTAGAGACCCAGTACTTC. Amino acid sequence: CASSPREGVETQYF.

The chain is built from TRBV11-2 and TRBJ1-2; D remains unclear. The V gene lost 5 bases and the J gene lost 0 bases, with 16 bases spanning the gap. The CDR3 spans 16 residues. Germline loops: CDR1 SGHAT, CDR2 FQNNGV. The CDR3 sequence is CASSTPRPVANYGYTF. The CDR3 DNA sequence: TGTGCCAGCAGCACCCCTAGACCGGTGGCTAACTATGGCTACACCTTC.

The chain uses TRBV7-2 and TRBJ1-2, with 9 bases aligning to TRBD1. J was trimmed by 4 bases and V by 3 bases; bases with no gene match: 3. This CDR3 has 14 residues. Germline values: CDR1 SGHTA, CDR2 FQGNSA. This CDR3 reads CASSFGTGPYGYTF. For the CDR3, the DNA is TGTGCCAGCAGCTTCGGGACAGGGCCCTATGGCTACACCTTC.

This clone was seen repeatedly, ten times or more. V gene TRBV7-9 combines with J gene TRBJ2-7, with TRBD2 as a possible D gene (5 bases). The germline gives CDR1 SEHNR, CDR2 FQNEAQ (reference sequence). This CDR3 spans 12 amino acids. V was shortened by 4 bases and J by 5 bases, with 9 bases between the two germline ends. CDR3 in DNA: TGTGCCAGCAGCTCCGACTACAACGAGCAGTACTTC. Encoded protein: CASSSDYNEQYF.

This clone was detected ten times or more. The chain couples TRBV7-9 to TRBJ1-1; the D is unclear. Trimming left V 1 base short and J 3 bases short, with 6 bases between. This CDR3 is 13 amino acids long. Germline V CDR1 and CDR2: SEHNR, FQNEAQ (reference sequence). CDR3 sequence reads: CASSLGLDTEAFF. The CDR3 DNA follows: TGTGCCAGCAGCTTAGGGCTAGACACTGAAGCTTTCTTT.